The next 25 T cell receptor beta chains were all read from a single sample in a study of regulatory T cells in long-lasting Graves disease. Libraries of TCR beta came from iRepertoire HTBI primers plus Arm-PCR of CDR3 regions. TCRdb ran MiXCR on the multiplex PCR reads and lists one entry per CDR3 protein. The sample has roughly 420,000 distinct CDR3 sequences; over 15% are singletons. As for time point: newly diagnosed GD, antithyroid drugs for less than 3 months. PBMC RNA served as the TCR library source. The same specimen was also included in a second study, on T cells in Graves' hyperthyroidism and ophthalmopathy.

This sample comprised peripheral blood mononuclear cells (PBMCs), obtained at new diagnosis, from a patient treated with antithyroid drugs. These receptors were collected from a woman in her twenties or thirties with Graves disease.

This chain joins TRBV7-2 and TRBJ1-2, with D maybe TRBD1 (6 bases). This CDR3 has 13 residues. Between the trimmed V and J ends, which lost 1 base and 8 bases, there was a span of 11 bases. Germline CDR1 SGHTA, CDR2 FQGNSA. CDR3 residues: CASSLDRAHGYTF. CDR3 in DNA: TGTGCCAGCAGCTTAGACAGGGCCCACGGCTACACCTTC.

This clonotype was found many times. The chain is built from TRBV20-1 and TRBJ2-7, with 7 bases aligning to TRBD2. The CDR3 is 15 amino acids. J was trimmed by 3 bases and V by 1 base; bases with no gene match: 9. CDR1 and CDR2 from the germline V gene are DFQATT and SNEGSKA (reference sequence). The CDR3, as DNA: TGCAGTGCTAGAGGCCAGAGCGGGGCCAGCTACGAGCAGTACTTC. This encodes CSARGQSGASYEQYF.

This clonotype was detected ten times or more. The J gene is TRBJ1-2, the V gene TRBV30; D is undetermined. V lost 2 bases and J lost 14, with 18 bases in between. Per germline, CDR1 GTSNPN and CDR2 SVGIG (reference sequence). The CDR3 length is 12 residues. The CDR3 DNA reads TGTGCCTGGAGTAGGCGGGAAAGGGTCCTTACCTTC. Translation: CAWSRRERVLTF.

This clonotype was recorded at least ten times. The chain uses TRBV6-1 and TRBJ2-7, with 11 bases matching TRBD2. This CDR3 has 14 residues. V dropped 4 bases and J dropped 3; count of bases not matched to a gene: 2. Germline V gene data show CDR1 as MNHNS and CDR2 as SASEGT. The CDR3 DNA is TGTGCCAGCAGTGGACTAGCGGGATTCTACGAGCAGTACTTC. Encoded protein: CASSGLAGFYEQYF.

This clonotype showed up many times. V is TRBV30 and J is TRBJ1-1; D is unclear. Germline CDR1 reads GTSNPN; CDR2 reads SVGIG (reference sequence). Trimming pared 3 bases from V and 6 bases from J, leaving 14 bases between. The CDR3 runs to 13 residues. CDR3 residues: CAWSLPMSAEAFF. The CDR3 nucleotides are TGTGCCTGGAGCCTACCTATGAGCGCTGAAGCTTTCTTT.

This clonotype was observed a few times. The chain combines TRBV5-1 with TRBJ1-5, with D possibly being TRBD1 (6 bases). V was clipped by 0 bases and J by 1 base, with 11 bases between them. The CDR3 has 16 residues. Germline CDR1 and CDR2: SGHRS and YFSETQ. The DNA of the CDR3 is TGCGCCAGCAGCTTGGACGGGGGCTACAGCAATCAGCCCCAGCATTTT. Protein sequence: CASSLDGGYSNQPQHF.

CDR3 residues: CASSPQLIQTYYSGANVLTF. The DNA for the CDR3 is TGTGCCAGCTCACCACAACTGATACAGACTTATTACTCTGGGGCCAACGTCCTGACTTTC. This chain connects TRBV18 to TRBJ2-6; D gene uncertain. Germline lookup yields CDR1 KGHSH and CDR2 LQKENI. This CDR3 contains 20 residues. Between the trimmed V and J ends, which lost 1 base and 0 bases, there was a span of 19 bases.

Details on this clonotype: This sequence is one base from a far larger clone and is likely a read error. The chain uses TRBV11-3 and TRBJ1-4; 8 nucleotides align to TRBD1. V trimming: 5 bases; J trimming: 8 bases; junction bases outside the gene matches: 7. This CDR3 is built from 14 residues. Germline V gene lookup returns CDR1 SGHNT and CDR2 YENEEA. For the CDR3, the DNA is TGTGCCAGCAGCCCGTACAGGGGGGGAGAAAAACTGTTTTTT. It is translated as CASSPYRGGEKLFF.

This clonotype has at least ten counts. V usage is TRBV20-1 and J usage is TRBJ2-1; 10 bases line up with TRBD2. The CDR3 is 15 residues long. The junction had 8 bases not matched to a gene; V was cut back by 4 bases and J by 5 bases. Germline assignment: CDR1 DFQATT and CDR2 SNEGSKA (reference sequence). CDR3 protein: CSANRAGGANNEQFF. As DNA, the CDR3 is TGCAGTGCTAATAGAGCGGGGGGGGCAAACAATGAGCAGTTCTTC.

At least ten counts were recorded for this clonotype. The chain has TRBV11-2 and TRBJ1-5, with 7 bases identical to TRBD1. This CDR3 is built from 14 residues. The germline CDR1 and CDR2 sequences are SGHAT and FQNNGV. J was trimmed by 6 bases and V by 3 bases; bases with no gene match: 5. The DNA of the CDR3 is TGTGCCAGCAGCTTCGACAGGGTGAGTCAGCCCCAGCATTTT. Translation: CASSFDRVSQPQHF.

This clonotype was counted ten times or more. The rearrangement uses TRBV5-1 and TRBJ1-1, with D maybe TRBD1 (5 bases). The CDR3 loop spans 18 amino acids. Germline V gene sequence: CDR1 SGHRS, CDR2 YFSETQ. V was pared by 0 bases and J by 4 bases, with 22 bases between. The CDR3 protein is CASSLEQTGTSLLTEAFF. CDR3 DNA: TGCGCCAGCAGCTTGGAACAGACCGGGACCTCCCTCCTCACTGAAGCTTTCTTT.

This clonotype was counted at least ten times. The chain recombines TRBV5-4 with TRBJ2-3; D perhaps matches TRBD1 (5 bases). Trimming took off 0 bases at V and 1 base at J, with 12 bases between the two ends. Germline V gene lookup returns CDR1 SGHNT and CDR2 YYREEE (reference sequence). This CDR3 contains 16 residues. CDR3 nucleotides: TGTGCCAGCAGCTTGGCCACTGTAGGGGGCACAGATACGCAGTATTTT. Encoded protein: CASSLATVGGTDTQYF.

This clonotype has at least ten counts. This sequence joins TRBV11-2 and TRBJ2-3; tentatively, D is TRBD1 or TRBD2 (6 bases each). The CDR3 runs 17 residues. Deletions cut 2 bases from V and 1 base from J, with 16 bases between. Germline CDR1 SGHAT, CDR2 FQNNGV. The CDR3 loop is CASSLLRKGGGTDTQYF. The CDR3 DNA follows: TGTGCCAGCAGCTTATTACGGAAGGGGGGAGGCACAGATACGCAGTATTTT.

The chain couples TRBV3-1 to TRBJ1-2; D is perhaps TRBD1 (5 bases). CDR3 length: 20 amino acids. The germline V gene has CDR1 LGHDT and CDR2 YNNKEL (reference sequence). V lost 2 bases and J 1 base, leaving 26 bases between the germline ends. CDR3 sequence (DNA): TGTGCCAGCAGCCAACTTTTCGGTCTTCGGGACGGGCGATTTAACTATGGCTACACCTTC. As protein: CASSQLFGLRDGRFNYGYTF.

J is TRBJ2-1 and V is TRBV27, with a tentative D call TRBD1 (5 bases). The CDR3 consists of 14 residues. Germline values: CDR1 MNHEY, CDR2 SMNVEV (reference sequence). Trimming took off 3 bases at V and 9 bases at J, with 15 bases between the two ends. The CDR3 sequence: CASSLWGVKREQFF. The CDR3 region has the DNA TGTGCCAGCAGTTTGTGGGGCGTGAAGCGTGAGCAGTTCTTC.

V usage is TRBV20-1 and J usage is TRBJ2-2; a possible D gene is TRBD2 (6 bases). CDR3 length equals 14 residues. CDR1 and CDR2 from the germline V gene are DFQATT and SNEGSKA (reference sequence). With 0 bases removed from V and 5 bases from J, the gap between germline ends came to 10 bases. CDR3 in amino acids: CSARDVRETGELFF. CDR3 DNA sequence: TGCAGTGCTAGAGATGTTCGGGAGACCGGGGAGCTGTTTTTT.

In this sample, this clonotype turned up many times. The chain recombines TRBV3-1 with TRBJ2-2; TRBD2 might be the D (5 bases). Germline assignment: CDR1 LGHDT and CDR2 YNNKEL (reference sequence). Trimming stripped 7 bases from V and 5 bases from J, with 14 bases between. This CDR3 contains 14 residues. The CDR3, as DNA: TGTGCCAGCAACCTGCGAGGGAGAACCGGGGAGCTGTTTTTT. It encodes CASNLRGRTGELFF.

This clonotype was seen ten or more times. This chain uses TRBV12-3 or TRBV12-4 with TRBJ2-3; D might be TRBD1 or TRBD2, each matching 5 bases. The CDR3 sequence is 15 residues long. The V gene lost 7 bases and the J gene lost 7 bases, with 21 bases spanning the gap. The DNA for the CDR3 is TGTGCCAGCATCGGGACGAAGGACGGGTCAAATACGCAGTATTTT. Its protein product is CASIGTKDGSNTQYF.

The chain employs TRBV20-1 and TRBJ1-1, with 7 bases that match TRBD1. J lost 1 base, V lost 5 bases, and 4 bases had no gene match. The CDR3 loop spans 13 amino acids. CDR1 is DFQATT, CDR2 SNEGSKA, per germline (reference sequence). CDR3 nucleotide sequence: TGCAGTGCTGGGGACAGTTCGAACACTGAAGCTTTCTTT. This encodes CSAGDSSNTEAFF.

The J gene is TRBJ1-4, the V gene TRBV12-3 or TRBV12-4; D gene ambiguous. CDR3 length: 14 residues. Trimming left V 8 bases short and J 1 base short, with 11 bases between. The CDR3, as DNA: TGTGCCAGCGGACTGACGGTAACTAATGAAAAACTGTTTTTT. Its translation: CASGLTVTNEKLFF.

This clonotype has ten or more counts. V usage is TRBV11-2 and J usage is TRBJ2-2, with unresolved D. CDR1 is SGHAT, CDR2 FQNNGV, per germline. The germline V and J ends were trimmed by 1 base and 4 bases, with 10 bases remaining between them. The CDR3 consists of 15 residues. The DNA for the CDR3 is TGTGCCAGCAGCTTAGGTTCTGAAATCACCGGGGAGCTGTTTTTT. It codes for CASSLGSEITGELFF.

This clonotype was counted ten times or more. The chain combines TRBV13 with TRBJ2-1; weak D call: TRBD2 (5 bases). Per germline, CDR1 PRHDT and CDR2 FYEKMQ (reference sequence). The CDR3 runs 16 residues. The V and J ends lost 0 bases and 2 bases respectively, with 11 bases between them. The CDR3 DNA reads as TGTGCCAGCAGCTTAGGTGTTAGCGACACCTACAATGAGCAGTTCTTC. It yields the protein CASSLGVSDTYNEQFF.

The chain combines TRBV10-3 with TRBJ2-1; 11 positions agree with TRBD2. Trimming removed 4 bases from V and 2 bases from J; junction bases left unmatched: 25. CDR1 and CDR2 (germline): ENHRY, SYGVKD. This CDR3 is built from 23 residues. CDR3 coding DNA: TGTGCCATCAGTGGTGGTGGAGGGTGGGAAGTAGCGGGAGGGCCACGTGCCTACAATGAGCAGTTCTTC. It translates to CAISGGGGWEVAGGPRAYNEQFF.

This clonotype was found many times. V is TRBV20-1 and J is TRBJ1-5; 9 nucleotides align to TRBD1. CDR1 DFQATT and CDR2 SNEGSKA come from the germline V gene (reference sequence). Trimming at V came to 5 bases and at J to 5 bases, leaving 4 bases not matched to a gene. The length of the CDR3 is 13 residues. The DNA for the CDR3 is TGCAGTGCTGGACAGGGGTTTGATCAGCCCCAGCATTTT. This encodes CSAGQGFDQPQHF.

The DNA of the CDR3 is TGTGCCAGTCACCGCGACAGGGGCAATCAGCCCCAGCATTTT. The encoded protein is CASHRDRGNQPQHF. The rearrangement uses TRBV19 and TRBJ1-5, with 7 bases lining up with TRBD1. Germline CDR1 is LNHDA and CDR2 is SQIVND (reference sequence). V lost 8 bases and J lost 2; bases outside the gene matches: 6. The CDR3 consists of 14 residues.